This T cell receptor (beta chain) was sequenced in a study of regulatory T cells in long-lasting Graves disease. Time point here: newly diagnosed GD, antithyroid drugs for less than 3 months. From RNA extracted from PBMCs, the TCR library was made. American Thyroid Association guidelines defined how Graves' disease was diagnosed. Losses at the gene ends were 6 bases for V and 10 bases for J; bases not matched to a gene: 7. The CDR3 runs 13 residues. Germline V gives CDR1 SGHTA, CDR2 FQGTGA. Concerning this clonotype itself: A much larger clone sits a single nucleotide away, making a read error possible.

Investigators prepared the TCR beta libraries by applying iRepertoire HTBI primers and Arm-PCR of CDR3 regions. TCRdb reprocessed the multiplex PCR reads via MiXCR and lists one record per CDR3 protein. This sample has 410,000 or so distinct CDR3 sequences, with 15% found just once. This same sample was also taken into another study, of T cells in Graves' hyperthyroidism and ophthalmopathy. That study reports: Hyperthyroidism was newly diagnosed in patients aged 18 to 65 (duration under 2 months). The majority of expanded thyroid clonotypes above 0.001 also appeared in blood.

The source is a young woman with Graves disease. Sequenced material: peripheral blood mononuclear cells (PBMCs), taken at new diagnosis, from a patient treated with antithyroid drugs. The chain recombines TRBV7-3 with TRBJ2-1, with TRBD1 matching over 9 bases. The CDR3 sequence is CASRQQGAGEQFF. The CDR3, as DNA: TGTGCCAGCAGACAACAGGGGGCGGGGGAGCAGTTCTTC.